This T cell receptor beta chain was captured in a study of blood T cell repertoires in COVID-19. The wider study: Italy, Spain and the United States were the sources of the convalescent and acute COVID-19 samples. Sample material is recorded as cDNA or gDNA derived from T cells, B-cell-depleted T cells, or PBMCs.

Profiled with immunoSEQ multiplex PCR; TCRdb holds only in-frame clones, not every one. The table includes over 300,000 clones, around 88% detected once. The CDR3 contains 14 residues. Trimming removed 1 base from V and 13 bases from J, with 14 bases in between. The germline gives CDR1 LGHDT, CDR2 YNNKEL (reference sequence). The rearrangement uses TRBV3-1 (or the pseudogene TRBV3-2) and TRBJ1-6; D possibly corresponds to TRBD1 (5 bases). The source of this sequence is a woman aged 50 to 60 with acute or convalescent COVID-19. The specimen was peripheral blood. CDR3 sequence (DNA): TGTGCCAGCAGCCAAGCGGCTCAGGGTAAGCCCCTCCACTTT. Translating gives CASSQAAQGKPLHF.